These T cell receptor beta chains were read from a single sample in a study of identical twins. TCRdb re-analysed the 5' RACE reads in MiXCR, keeping a single row per CDR3 protein. The sample lists around 470,000 distinct CDR3 sequences, 12% to 15% occurring once. This sample also appeared in a second study, on yellow fever vaccine responses in identical twins.

Sequencing used CD4+ T cells sorted from blood. The receptors here all came from a woman between 18 and 30 years old in good health. The CDR3 runs from the conserved cysteine through the conserved F or W. The order of the fields is V gene, D gene, J gene, clone size, CDR3 DNA, CDR3 protein. A D gene is named only where the DNA matches it firmly. Some rows mark clone size as missing; the rest say once, few, many or name a class of expanded clone.

TRBV3-1,TRBD1,TRBJ1-6,many,TGTGCCAGCAGCCAAGTCGGCACAGGGGGATCACCCCTCCACTTT,CASSQVGTGGSPLHF
TRBV4-1,TRBD2,TRBJ2-3,.,TGCGCCAGCAGCCAAGAGGCGGGAGGGCGGGGCACAGATACGCAGTATTTT,CASSQEAGGRGTDTQYF
TRBV6-8,.,TRBJ2-2,few,TGTGCCAGCAGACCTTCAGGGGACACCGGGGAGCTGTTTTTT,CASRPSGDTGELFF
TRBV24-1,.,TRBJ2-7,.,TGTGCCACGTTTTTCTCGGGGTGGAGCTCCTACGAGCAGTACTTC,CATFFSGWSSYEQYF
TRBV6-2/TRBV6-3,TRBD2,TRBJ2-5,.,TGTGCCAGCAGCCACCGGACTAGCGGAGAGACCCAGTACTTC,CASSHRTSGETQYF
TRBV20-1,.,TRBJ2-7,.,TGCAGTGCTAGAGCCAGGACCTCCTACGAGCAGTACTTC,CSARARTSYEQYF
TRBV5-1,TRBD1,TRBJ2-2,.,TGCGCCAGCAGCTTGCCCACAGGGGGCAGCACCGGGGAGCTGTTTTTT,CASSLPTGGSTGELFF
TRBV6-1,TRBD1,TRBJ2-2,.,TGTGCCAGCACCCGGGACAGCTTCACCGGGGAGCTGTTTTTT,CASTRDSFTGELFF
TRBV12-3/TRBV12-4,.,TRBJ1-3,.,TGTGCCAGCAGCATAGGTTTCTCTGGAAACACCATATATTTT,CASSIGFSGNTIYF
TRBV12-3/TRBV12-4,.,TRBJ1-5,.,TGTGCCAGCAGTTTAAAGGGTAGCAATCAGCCCCAGCATTTT,CASSLKGSNQPQHF